This T cell receptor beta chain was sequenced in a study of T cells in Graves' hyperthyroidism and ophthalmopathy. Findings and caveats of the study: Blood also carried most thyroid clonotypes expanded above 0.001.

This clonotype was found a few times. Its antigen is undetermined. It was RNA transcripts that yielded the amplified TCR beta CDR3 regions. The HTBI primer set served for first-round RT-PCR of the TCR CDR3. TCRdb itself ran the multiplex PCR reads through MiXCR, one entry per CDR3 protein. This table has some 620,000 distinct CDR3 sequences, roughly 17% appearing once. Graves' hyperthyroidism without ophthalmopathy progression within 18 months was termed stable. Exclusion criteria comprised uncontrolled infection, other autoimmune disease, pregnancy or lactation. The germline CDR1 and CDR2 sequences are LNHDA and SQIVND (reference sequence). The CDR3 extends over 13 amino acids. Trimming cost V 5 bases and J 5 bases; bases outside gene matches: 3.

This sequence was found in a woman aged 25 to 39 with Graves' hyperthyroidism. Specimen: blood. J is TRBJ2-1 and V is TRBV19; TRBD1 agrees at 7 bases. CDR3 in amino acids: CASSLRGHNEQFF. DNA of the CDR3: TGTGCCAGTAGTCTGAGGGGGCACAATGAGCAGTTCTTC.